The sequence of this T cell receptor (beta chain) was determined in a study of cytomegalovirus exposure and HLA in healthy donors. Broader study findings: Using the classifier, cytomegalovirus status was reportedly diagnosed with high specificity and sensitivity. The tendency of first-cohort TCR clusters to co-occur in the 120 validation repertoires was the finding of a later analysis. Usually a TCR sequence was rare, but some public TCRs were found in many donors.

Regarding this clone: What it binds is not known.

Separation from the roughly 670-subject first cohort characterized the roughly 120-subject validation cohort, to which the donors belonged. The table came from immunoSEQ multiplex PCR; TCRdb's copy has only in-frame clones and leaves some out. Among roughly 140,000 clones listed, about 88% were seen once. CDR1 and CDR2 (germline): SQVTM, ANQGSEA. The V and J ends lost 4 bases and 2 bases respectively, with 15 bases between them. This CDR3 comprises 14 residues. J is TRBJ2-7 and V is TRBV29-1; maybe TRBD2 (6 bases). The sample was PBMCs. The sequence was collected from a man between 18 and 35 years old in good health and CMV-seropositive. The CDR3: CSVGHSGVPYEQYF. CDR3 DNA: TGCAGCGTTGGACATTCGGGGGTACCCTACGAGCAGTACTTC.